The 25 T cell receptor beta chains below were found in one sample sequenced in a study of T cell clones after liver transplantation. Measured with immunoSEQ multiplex PCR; TCRdb has only the in-frame clones, and not every one. Seen here are roughly 74,000 clones, roughly 80% observed once, and the top ten hold about 0.64%. Sequencing was performed on CD4+ T cells from blood, taken before liver transplant. These TCRs come from a human donor who received a liver transplant.

The V call is TRBV5-1, the J call TRBJ1-1; a possible D gene is TRBD1 (6 bases). Between the trimmed V and J ends, which lost 2 bases and 5 bases, there was a span of 7 bases. Germline values: CDR1 SGHRS, CDR2 YFSETQ. This CDR3 is 12 amino acids long. CDR3 sequence: CASSFTGTEAFF. CDR3 DNA: TGCGCCAGCAGCTTCACAGGGACTGAAGCTTTCTTT.

The sample holds a few counts of this clone. This sequence joins TRBV7-9 and TRBJ2-3; D may be TRBD2 (5 bases). This CDR3 spans 13 amino acids. V shed 5 bases and J shed 1 base, with 7 bases lying between them. In germline, CDR1 is SEHNR, CDR2 FQNEAQ (reference sequence). Here the CDR3 reads CASSPGGTDTQYF. CDR3 DNA: TGTGCCAGCAGCCCCGGGGGCACAGATACGCAGTATTTT.

The CDR3 protein is CASSRGGGLDTEAFF. For the CDR3, the DNA is TGCGCCAGCAGCCGAGGTGGAGGGCTTGACACTGAAGCTTTCTTT. The chain links TRBV4-1 to TRBJ1-1; D gene ambiguous. Germline CDR1 and CDR2: MGHRA and YSYEKL. The CDR3 has 15 residues. Trimming took 4 bases from V and 3 from J, leaving 15 bases between them.

This chain joins TRBV7-3 and TRBJ2-3; TRBD2 agrees at 12 bases. Germline CDR1 is SGHTA and CDR2 is FQGTGA. This CDR3 contains 16 residues. The ends lost 8 bases at V and 6 bases at J; junction bases unmatched: 12. The CDR3 nucleotides read TGTGCCAGCCCCGGGGCTAGCGGGAGGGCCGGGGATACGCAGTATTTT. Its protein is CASPGASGRAGDTQYF.

This clone turned up a few times. The V call is TRBV28, the J call TRBJ2-1; no clear D. The ends were cut back, 4 bases at V and 1 base at J, with 14 bases in the middle. The CDR3 sequence is 16 residues long. CDR1 MDHEN and CDR2 SYDVKM come from the germline V gene. CDR3 loop: CASSSYDPRSYNEQFF. CDR3 nucleotides: TGTGCCAGCAGTTCTTACGATCCTAGGTCCTACAATGAGCAGTTCTTC. Variable domain in full (rest from reference TRBV28 and TRBJ2-1): DVKVTQSSRYLVKRTGEKVFLECVQDMDHENMFWYRQDPGLGLRLIYFSYDVKMKEKGDIPEGYSVSREKKERFSLILESASTNQTSMYLCASSSYDPRSYNEQFFGPGTRLTVL.

In this sample, this clone turned up once. The rearrangement links TRBV4-1 to TRBJ2-7; a weak D match, TRBD2 (5 bases). Germline CDR1 MGHRA, CDR2 YSYEKL. Trimming removed 5 bases at V and 9 bases at J, with 20 bases between. This CDR3 spans 14 amino acids. The CDR3 is CASSSPDSYLGQYF. CDR3 in DNA: TGCGCCAGCAGCTCCCCGGACTCATACCTAGGGCAGTACTTC.

The chain has TRBV18 and TRBJ2-1; D call uncertain. V gave up 2 bases and J gave up 0 bases, with 11 bases separating them. The CDR3 has 16 residues. CDR1 and CDR2 (germline): KGHSH, LQKENI. CDR3 loop: CASSPSRSTSYNEQFF. The CDR3 nucleotides are TGTGCCAGCTCACCATCTCGGTCTACCTCCTACAATGAGCAGTTCTTC.

The chain uses TRBV15 and TRBJ1-2; maybe TRBD1 (6 bases). This CDR3 is built from 14 residues. V dropped 0 bases and J dropped 8 bases, with 13 bases sitting between them. The germline gives CDR1 LNHNV, CDR2 YYDKDF (reference sequence). The CDR3, as DNA: TGTGCCACCAGCAGAGAACCGGGGGCTCGGGGCTACACCTTC. This encodes CATSREPGARGYTF.

The rearrangement joins TRBV11-1 to TRBJ2-5; the match to TRBD2 covers 11 bases. Losses at the gene ends were 4 bases for V and 3 bases for J; bases not matched to a gene: 7. Per germline, CDR1 SGHAT and CDR2 FQDESV (reference sequence). The CDR3 length is 16 residues. CDR3 sequence reads: CASSYFVLAGEETQYF. As DNA, the CDR3 is TGTGCCAGCAGCTATTTCGTACTAGCGGGAGAAGAGACCCAGTACTTC.

The chain is built from TRBV5-1 and TRBJ2-1, with 10 bases identical to TRBD2. V shed 3 bases, J shed 9 bases, and the junction held 15 bases outside the gene matches. The CDR3 spans 17 residues. Germline V gene data show CDR1 as SGHRS and CDR2 as YFSETQ. CDR3 coding DNA: TGCGCCAGCAGCTCGACTATTCTAGCGGGAGTTAAGGGTGAGCAGTTCTTC. Protein: CASSSTILAGVKGEQFF.

The chain joins TRBV20-1 to TRBJ2-7; D not certain. Per germline, CDR1 DFQATT and CDR2 SNEGSKA (reference sequence). Trimming left V 1 base short and J 7 bases short, with 8 bases between. CDR3 length: 11 amino acids. CDR3 sequence: CSARVGWEQYF. CDR3 coding DNA: TGCAGTGCTAGAGTTGGCTGGGAGCAGTACTTC.

The CDR3 region is CASSLERGGANGYTF. The CDR3 bases are TGTGCCAGCAGCTTGGAGCGCGGGGGGGCGAATGGCTACACCTTC. The chain has TRBV7-2 and TRBJ1-2, with D possibly being TRBD1 (6 bases). V lost 3 bases, J lost 6 bases, and 17 bases lay in between. The CDR3 loop spans 15 amino acids. CDR1 SGHTA and CDR2 FQGNSA come from the germline V gene.

This clone was seen a single time. This chain links TRBV18 with TRBJ2-2, with D maybe TRBD1 (6 bases). Germline V gene data show CDR1 as KGHSH and CDR2 as LQKENI. The CDR3 is made up of 14 amino acids. The V gene lost 4 bases and the J gene lost 4 bases, with 10 bases spanning the gap. For the CDR3, the DNA is TGTGCCAGCTCACGTACAGGGCCCACCGGGGAGCTGTTTTTT. Translation gives CASSRTGPTGELFF.

The chain carries TRBV7-2 and TRBJ1-5; D unresolved. Trimming removed 7 bases from V and 2 bases from J, with 15 bases in between. The CDR3 loop spans 15 amino acids. CDR1 and CDR2 from the germline V gene are SGHTA and FQGNSA. The CDR3 DNA is TGTGCCAGCAAGCTTAGTGGGAGTGGCAATCAGCCCCAGCATTTT. Translating gives CASKLSGSGNQPQHF.

V gene TRBV27 combines with J gene TRBJ2-5, with D possibly TRBD2 on 6 matching bases. Germline assignment: CDR1 MNHEY and CDR2 SMNVEV (reference sequence). V was pared by 2 bases and J by 1 base, with 11 bases between. This CDR3 is built from 15 residues. Here the CDR3 reads CASSLGTSIQETQYF. As DNA, the CDR3 is TGTGCCAGCAGTTTAGGGACTTCAATCCAAGAGACCCAGTACTTC.

The chain links TRBV19 to TRBJ2-1; D not resolved. Germline V CDR1 and CDR2: LNHDA, SQIVND (reference sequence). CDR3 size: 13 residues. With 4 bases removed from V and 9 bases from J, the gap between germline ends came to 13 bases. The CDR3 DNA reads as TGTGCCAGTAGTAGGTTCGCCGCAATTGAGCAGTTCTTC. Its protein is CASSRFAAIEQFF.

The rearrangement links TRBV4-2 to TRBJ2-2; weak D call: TRBD2 (5 bases). The V end lost 0 bases, the J end lost 0 bases, and 14 bases lay between the germline ends. The CDR3 is 18 residues long. In germline, CDR1 is LGHNA, CDR2 YNFKEQ. The CDR3 region has the DNA TGTGCCAGCAGCCAAGATCAGCTCAGCGGAGCGAACACCGGGGAGCTGTTTTTT. It yields the protein CASSQDQLSGANTGELFF.

The gene calls are TRBV21-1 and TRBJ1-3; whether TRBD1, the table's D call, matches the DNA was not checked. TRBV21-1 is a documented pseudogene. This CDR3 has 17 residues. The CDR3 region is CASSKGGQDYSGNTIYF. The CDR3 DNA reads TGTGCCAGCAGCAAAGGTGGACAGGACTACTCTGGAAACACCATATATTTT.

The V gene is TRBV7-8, the J gene TRBJ1-5; D is ambiguous. The germline V gene encodes CDR1 SGHVS and CDR2 FQNEAQ. V gave up 2 bases and J gave up 6 bases, with 14 bases separating them. The CDR3 extends over 15 amino acids. CDR3 sequence reads: CASSLFSRLGQPQHF. The CDR3 nucleotides read TGTGCCAGCAGCTTATTCTCGAGACTCGGTCAGCCCCAGCATTTT.

The J gene is TRBJ1-4, the V gene TRBV30, with TRBD1 matching over 10 bases. The germline CDR1 and CDR2 sequences are GTSNPN and SVGIG (reference sequence). The V gene end was trimmed by 3 bases and the J gene end by 2 bases; junction bases not matched to a gene: 6. The CDR3 loop spans 16 amino acids. CDR3 residues: CAWRDPGQGTNEKLFF. DNA for the CDR3: TGTGCCTGGAGGGATCCGGGACAGGGGACTAATGAAAAACTGTTTTTT.

This rearrangement joins TRBV28 to TRBJ1-5; D remains ambiguous. V lost 2 bases and J lost 0, with 11 bases in between. Germline loops: CDR1 MDHEN, CDR2 SYDVKM. CDR3 length: 16 amino acids. CDR3 nucleotides: TGTGCCAGCAGTTTAGGGGTTATGATTAGCAATCAGCCCCAGCATTTT. It encodes CASSLGVMISNQPQHF.

This sequence joins TRBV28 and TRBJ2-3; TRBD2 matches 7 bases. This CDR3 has 15 residues. Germline loops: CDR1 MDHEN, CDR2 SYDVKM. Germline trimming cut 7 bases from V and 0 bases from J; bases unmatched to any gene: 7. CDR3 DNA: TGTGCCAGCAATCAACTAGCGTCTAGCACAGATACGCAGTATTTT. Residues: CASNQLASSTDTQYF. Variable domain in full (rest from reference TRBV28 and TRBJ2-3): DVKVTQSSRYLVKRTGEKVFLECVQDMDHENMFWYRQDPGLGLRLIYFSYDVKMKEKGDIPEGYSVSREKKERFSLILESASTNQTSMYLCASNQLASSTDTQYFGPGTRLTVL.

V and J are TRBV30 and TRBJ1-2, with D perhaps matching TRBD1 (5 bases). The CDR3 has 12 amino acids. Between the trimmed V and J ends, which lost 2 bases and 2 bases, there was a span of 6 bases. From germline, CDR1 is GTSNPN and CDR2 SVGIG (reference sequence). CDR3 in amino acids: CAWSRGNYGYTF. The CDR3 nucleotides read TGTGCCTGGAGTCGGGGCAACTATGGCTACACCTTC.

The CDR3 region has the DNA TGTGCCAGTGGTAGGACTATATACAATGAGCAGTTCTTC. Translated, it gives CASGRTIYNEQFF. V gene TRBV19 combines with J gene TRBJ2-1, with D possibly TRBD2 on 6 matching bases. The CDR3 runs to 13 residues. CDR1 is LNHDA, CDR2 SQIVND, per germline (reference sequence). V lost 8 bases and J 4 bases, leaving 12 bases between the germline ends.

The rearrangement uses TRBV2 and TRBJ1-2, with 9 bases that match TRBD1. There are 18 residues in the CDR3. V was clipped by 4 bases and J by 4 bases; unmatched bases: 16. The germline CDR1 and CDR2 sequences are SNHLY and FYNNEI. As DNA, the CDR3 is TGTGCCAGCAGTGCCCAAATACTCCCGGGACAGGGTGCCTATGGCTACACCTTC. Residues: CASSAQILPGQGAYGYTF.